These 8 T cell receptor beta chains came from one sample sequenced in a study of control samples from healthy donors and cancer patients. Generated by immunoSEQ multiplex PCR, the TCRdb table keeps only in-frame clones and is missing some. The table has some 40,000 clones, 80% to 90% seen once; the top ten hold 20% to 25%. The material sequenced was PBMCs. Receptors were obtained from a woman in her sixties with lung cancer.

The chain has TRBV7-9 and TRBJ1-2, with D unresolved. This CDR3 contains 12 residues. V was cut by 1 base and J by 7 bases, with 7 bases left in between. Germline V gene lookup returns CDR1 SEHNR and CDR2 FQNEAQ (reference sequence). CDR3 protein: CASSLEVSGYTF. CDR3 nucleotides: TGTGCCAGCAGCTTAGAGGTGTCTGGCTACACCTTC. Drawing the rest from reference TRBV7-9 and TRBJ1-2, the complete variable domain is DTGVSQNPRHKITKRGQNVTFRCDPISEHNRLYWYRQTLGQGPEFLTYFQNEAQLEKSRLLSDRFSAERPKGSFSTLEIQRTEQGDSAMYLCASSLEVSGYTFGSGTRLTVV.

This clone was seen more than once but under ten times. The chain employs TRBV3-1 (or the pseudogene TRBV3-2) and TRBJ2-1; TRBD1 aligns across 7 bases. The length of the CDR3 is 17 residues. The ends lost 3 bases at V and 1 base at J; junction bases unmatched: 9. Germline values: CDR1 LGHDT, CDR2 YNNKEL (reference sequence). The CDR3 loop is CASSHAYRGSSYNEQFF. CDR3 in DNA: TGTGCCAGCAGCCATGCGTACAGGGGAAGTTCCTACAATGAGCAGTTCTTC.

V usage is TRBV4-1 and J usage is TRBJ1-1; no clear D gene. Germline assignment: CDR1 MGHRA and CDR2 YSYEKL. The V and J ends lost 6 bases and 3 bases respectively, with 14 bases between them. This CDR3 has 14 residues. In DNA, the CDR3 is TGCGCCAGCAGAGGACCGCTGAGGGACACTGAAGCTTTCTTT. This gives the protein CASRGPLRDTEAFF.

CDR3 DNA: TGTGCCAGCAGCGAAACAGGGGTCGGGGGCTACACCTTC. This codes for CASSETGVGGYTF. The chain combines TRBV3-1 (or the pseudogene TRBV3-2) with TRBJ1-2, with 7 nucleotides matching TRBD1. The ends lost 5 bases at V and 8 bases at J; junction bases unmatched: 8. The CDR3 sequence is 13 residues long. Per the germline V gene, CDR1 is LGHDT and CDR2 is YNNKEL (reference sequence).

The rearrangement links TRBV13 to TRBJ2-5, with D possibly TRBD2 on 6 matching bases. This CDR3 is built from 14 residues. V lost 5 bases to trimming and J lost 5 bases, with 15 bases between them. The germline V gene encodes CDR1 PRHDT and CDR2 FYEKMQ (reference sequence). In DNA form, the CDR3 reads TGTGCCAGCAGCCCCCGACTAGTAGAGGAGACCCAGTACTTC. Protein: CASSPRLVEETQYF.

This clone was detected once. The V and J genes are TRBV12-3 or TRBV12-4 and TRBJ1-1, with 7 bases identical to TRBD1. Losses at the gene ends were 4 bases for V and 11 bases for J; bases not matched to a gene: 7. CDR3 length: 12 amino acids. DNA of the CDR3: TGTGCCAGCAGTTCTAGGGGGCGCCAGGCTTTCTTT. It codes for CASSSRGRQAFF.

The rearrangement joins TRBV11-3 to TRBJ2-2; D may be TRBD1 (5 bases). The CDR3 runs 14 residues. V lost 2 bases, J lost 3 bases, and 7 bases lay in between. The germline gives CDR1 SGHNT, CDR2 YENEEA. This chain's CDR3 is CASSLPGYTGELFF. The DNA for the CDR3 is TGTGCCAGCAGCTTACCAGGGTACACCGGGGAGCTGTTTTTT.

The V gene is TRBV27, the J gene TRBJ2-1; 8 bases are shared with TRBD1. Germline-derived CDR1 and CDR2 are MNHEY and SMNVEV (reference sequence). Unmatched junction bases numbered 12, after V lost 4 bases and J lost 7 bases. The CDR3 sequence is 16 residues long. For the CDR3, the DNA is TGTGCCAGCAGTTCTGCCGGGACAGGATTAAGGAATGAGCAGTTCTTC. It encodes CASSSAGTGLRNEQFF.